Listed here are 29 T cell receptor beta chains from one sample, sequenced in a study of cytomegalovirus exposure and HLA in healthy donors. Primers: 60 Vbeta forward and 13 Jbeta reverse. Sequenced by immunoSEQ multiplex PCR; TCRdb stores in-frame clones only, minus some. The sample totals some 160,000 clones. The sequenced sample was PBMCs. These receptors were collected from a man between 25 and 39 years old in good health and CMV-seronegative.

CDR3 sequence (DNA): TGCGCCAGCAGCCAAGTTCTCCCGGTAGCGGGACGAGAGACCCAGTACTTC. Translated: CASSQVLPVAGRETQYF. V usage is TRBV4-1 and J usage is TRBJ2-5; 8 bases line up with TRBD2. V lost 1 base, J lost 4 bases, and 11 bases stayed unmatched. The germline CDR1 and CDR2 sequences are MGHRA and YSYEKL. The CDR3 spans 17 residues.

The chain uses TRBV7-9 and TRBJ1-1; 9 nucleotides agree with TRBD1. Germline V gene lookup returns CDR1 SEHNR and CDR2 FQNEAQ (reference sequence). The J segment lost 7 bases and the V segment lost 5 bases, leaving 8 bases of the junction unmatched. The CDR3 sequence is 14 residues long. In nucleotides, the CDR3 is TGTGCCAGCAGCCTCGGGACAGGGTGGGATGAAGCTTTCTTT. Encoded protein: CASSLGTGWDEAFF.

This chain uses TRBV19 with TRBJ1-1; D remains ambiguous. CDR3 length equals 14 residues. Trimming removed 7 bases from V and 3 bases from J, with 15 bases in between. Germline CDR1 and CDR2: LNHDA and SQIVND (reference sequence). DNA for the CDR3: TGTGCCAGTATTAGGAGGGTCCCGGACACTGAAGCTTTCTTT. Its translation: CASIRRVPDTEAFF.

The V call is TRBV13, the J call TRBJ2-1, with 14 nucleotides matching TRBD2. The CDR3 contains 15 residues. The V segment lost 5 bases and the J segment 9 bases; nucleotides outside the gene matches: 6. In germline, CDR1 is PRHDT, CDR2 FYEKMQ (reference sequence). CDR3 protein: CASSLTSGRAGEQFF. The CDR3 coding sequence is TGTGCCAGCAGCCTGACTAGCGGGAGGGCCGGTGAGCAGTTCTTC.

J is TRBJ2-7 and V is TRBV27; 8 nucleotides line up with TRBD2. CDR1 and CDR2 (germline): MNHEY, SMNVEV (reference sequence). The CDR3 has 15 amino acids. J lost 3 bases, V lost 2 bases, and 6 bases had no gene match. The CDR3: CASSLSGSNVYEQYF. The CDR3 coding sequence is TGTGCCAGCAGTTTAAGCGGGAGTAATGTCTACGAGCAGTACTTC.

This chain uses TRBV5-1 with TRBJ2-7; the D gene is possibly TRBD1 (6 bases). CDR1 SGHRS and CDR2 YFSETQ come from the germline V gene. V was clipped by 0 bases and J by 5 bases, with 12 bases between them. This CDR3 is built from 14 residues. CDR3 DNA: TGCGCCAGCAGCTTGGCCACAGGGTTGAACGAGCAGTACTTC. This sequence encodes CASSLATGLNEQYF. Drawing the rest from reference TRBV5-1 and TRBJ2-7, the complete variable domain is KAGVTQTPRYLIKTRGQQVTLSCSPISGHRSVSWYQQTPGQGLQFLFEYFSETQRNKGNFPGRFSGRQFSNSRSEMNVSTLELGDSALYLCASSLATGLNEQYFGPGTRLTVT.

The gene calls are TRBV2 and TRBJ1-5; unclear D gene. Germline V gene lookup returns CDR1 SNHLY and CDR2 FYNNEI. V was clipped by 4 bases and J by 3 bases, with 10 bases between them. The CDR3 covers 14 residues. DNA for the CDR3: TGTGCCAGCAGTGGATTAGAGATCAATCAGCCCCAGCATTTT. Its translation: CASSGLEINQPQHF. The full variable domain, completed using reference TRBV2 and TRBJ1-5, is EPEVTQTPSHQVTQMGQEVILRCVPISNHLYFYWYRQILGQKVEFLVSFYNNEISEKSEIFDDQFSVERPDGSNFTLKIRSTKLEDSAMYFCASSGLEINQPQHFGDGTRLSIL.

The CDR3 nucleotides read TGTGCCAGCAGTGGTTGGACAGGGGGCTCCCAGGGGCAGTACTTC. Translation gives CASSGWTGGSQGQYF. The chain recombines TRBV27 with TRBJ2-7; 11 bases match TRBD1. The trim removed 5 bases at V and 9 bases at J, leaving 12 bases unmatched. Per germline, CDR1 MNHEY and CDR2 SMNVEV (reference sequence). This CDR3 contains 15 residues.

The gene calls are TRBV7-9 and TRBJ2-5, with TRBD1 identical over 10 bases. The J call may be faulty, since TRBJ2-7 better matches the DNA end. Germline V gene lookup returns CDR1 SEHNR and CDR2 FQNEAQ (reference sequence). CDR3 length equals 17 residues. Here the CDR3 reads CASSLLGGQGHSYEQYF. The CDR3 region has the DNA TGTGCCAGCAGCCTCTTAGGGGGACAGGGGCACTCCTACGAGCAGTACTTC.

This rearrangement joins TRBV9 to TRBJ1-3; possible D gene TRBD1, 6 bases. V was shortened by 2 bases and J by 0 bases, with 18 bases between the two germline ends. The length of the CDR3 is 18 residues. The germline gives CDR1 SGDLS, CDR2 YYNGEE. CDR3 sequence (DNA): TGTGCCAGCAGCGTCACAGGGTTATCCCGAACCTCTGGAAACACCATATATTTT. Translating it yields CASSVTGLSRTSGNTIYF.

CDR3 region: CASSQDGRVGLAGSDEQYF. In nucleotides, the CDR3 is TGCGCCAGCAGCCAAGATGGAAGAGTCGGGCTGGCGGGATCTGACGAGCAGTACTTC. J is TRBJ2-7 and V is TRBV4-1, with D perhaps matching TRBD2 (6 bases). This CDR3 spans 19 amino acids. The V end lost 0 bases, the J end lost 5 bases, and 26 bases lay between the germline ends. The germline V gene encodes CDR1 MGHRA and CDR2 YSYEKL.

The CDR3 coding sequence is TGCGCCAGCAGCTTGGGAGGTGGGAGGGTAGAGGATGAGCAGTTCTTC. This codes for CASSLGGGRVEDEQFF. The J gene is TRBJ2-1, the V gene TRBV5-1, with 7 bases matching TRBD2. The CDR3 is made up of 16 amino acids. J lost 8 bases, V lost 0 bases, and 11 bases had no gene match. The germline gives CDR1 SGHRS, CDR2 YFSETQ. Together with reference TRBV5-1 and TRBJ2-1, the CDR3 gives the full variable domain: KAGVTQTPRYLIKTRGQQVTLSCSPISGHRSVSWYQQTPGQGLQFLFEYFSETQRNKGNFPGRFSGRQFSNSRSEMNVSTLELGDSALYLCASSLGGGRVEDEQFFGPGTRLTVL.

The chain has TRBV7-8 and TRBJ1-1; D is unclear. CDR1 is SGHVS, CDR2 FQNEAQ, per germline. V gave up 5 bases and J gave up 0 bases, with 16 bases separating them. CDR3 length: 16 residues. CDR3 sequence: CASSPRAGRMNTEAFF. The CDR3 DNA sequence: TGTGCCAGCAGCCCCCGTGCAGGCAGAATGAACACTGAAGCTTTCTTT.

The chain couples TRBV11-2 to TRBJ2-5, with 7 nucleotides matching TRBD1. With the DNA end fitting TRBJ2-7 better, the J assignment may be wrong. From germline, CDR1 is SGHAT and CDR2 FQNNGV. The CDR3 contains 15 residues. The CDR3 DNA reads TGTGCCAGCAGATCCCCAGGGGGAAGGTCCTACGAGCAGTACTTC. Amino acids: CASRSPGGRSYEQYF.

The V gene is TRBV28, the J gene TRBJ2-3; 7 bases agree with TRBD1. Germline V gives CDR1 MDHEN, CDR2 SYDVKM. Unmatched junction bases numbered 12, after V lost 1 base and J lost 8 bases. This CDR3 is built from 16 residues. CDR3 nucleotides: TGTGCCAGCAGTTTATCTGCAGGGGGACGGGTTTCTACGCAGTATTTT. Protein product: CASSLSAGGRVSTQYF. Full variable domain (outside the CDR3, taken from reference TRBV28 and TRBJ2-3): DVKVTQSSRYLVKRTGEKVFLECVQDMDHENMFWYRQDPGLGLRLIYFSYDVKMKEKGDIPEGYSVSREKKERFSLILESASTNQTSMYLCASSLSAGGRVSTQYFGPGTRLTVL.

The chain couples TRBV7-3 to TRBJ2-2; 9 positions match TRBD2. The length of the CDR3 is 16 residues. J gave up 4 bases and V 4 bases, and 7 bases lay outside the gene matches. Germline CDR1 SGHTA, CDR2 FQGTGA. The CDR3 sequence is CASSSLAGVSTGELFF. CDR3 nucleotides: TGTGCCAGCAGCTCCTTAGCGGGAGTCAGCACCGGGGAGCTGTTTTTT.

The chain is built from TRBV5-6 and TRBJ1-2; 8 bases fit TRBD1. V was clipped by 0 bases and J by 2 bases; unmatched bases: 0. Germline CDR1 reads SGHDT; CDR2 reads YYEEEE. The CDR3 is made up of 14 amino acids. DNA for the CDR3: TGTGCCAGCAGCTTGGGGACAGGGAACTATGGCTACACCTTC. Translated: CASSLGTGNYGYTF.

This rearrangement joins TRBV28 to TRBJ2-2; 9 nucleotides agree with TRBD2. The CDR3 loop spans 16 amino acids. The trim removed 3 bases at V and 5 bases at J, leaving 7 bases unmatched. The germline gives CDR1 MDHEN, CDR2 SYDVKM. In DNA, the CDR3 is TGTGCCAGCAGTTTGGGCGGGAGGGCCGGTACCGGGGAGCTGTTTTTT. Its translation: CASSLGGRAGTGELFF. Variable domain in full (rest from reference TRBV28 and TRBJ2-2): DVKVTQSSRYLVKRTGEKVFLECVQDMDHENMFWYRQDPGLGLRLIYFSYDVKMKEKGDIPEGYSVSREKKERFSLILESASTNQTSMYLCASSLGGRAGTGELFFGEGSRLTVL.

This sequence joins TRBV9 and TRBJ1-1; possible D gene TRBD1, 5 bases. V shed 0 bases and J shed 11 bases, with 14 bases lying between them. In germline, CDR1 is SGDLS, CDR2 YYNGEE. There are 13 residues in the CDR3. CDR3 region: CASSVEEGMRAFF. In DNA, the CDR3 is TGTGCCAGCAGCGTAGAGGAGGGGATGCGGGCTTTCTTT. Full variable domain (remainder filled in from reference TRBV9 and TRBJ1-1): DSGVTQTPKHLITATGQRVTLRCSPRSGDLSVYWYQQSLDQGLQFLIQYYNGEERAKGNILERFSAQQFPDLHSELNLSSLELGDSALYFCASSVEEGMRAFFGQGTRLTVV.

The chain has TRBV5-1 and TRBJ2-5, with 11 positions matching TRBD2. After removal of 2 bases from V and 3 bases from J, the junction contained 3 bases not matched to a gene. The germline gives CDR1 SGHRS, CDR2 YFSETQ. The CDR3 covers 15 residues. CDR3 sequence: CASSFLTSGEETQYF. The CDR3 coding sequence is TGCGCCAGCAGCTTCTTGACTAGCGGGGAAGAGACCCAGTACTTC.

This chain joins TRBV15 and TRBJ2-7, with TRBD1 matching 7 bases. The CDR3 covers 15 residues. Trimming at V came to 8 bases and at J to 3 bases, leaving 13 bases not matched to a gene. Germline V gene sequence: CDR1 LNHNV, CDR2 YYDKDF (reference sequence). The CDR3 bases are TGTGCCACCGCATCCCGGACAGGCACCGTCTACGAGCAGTACTTC. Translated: CATASRTGTVYEQYF.

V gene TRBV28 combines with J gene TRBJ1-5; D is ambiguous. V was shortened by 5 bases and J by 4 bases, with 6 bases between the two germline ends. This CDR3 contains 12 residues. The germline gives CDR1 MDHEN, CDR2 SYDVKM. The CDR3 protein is CASSPPNQPQHF. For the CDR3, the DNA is TGTGCCAGCAGTCCCCCTAATCAGCCCCAGCATTTT.

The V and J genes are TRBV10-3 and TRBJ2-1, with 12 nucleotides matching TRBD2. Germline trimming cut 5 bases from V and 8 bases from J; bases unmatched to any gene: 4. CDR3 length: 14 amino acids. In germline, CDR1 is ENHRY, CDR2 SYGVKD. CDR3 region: CAISLAGGMDEQFF. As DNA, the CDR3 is TGTGCCATCAGTCTAGCGGGGGGGATGGATGAGCAGTTCTTC.

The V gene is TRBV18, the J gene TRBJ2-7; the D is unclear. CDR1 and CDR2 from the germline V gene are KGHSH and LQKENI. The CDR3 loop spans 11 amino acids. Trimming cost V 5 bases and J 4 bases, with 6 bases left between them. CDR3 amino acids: CASSSEYEQYF. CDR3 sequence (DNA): TGTGCCAGCTCATCGGAGTACGAGCAGTACTTC. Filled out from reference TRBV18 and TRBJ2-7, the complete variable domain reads NAGVMQNPRHLVRRRGQEARLRCSPMKGHSHVYWYRQLPEEGLKFMVYLQKENIIDESGMPKERFSAEFPKEGPSILRIQQVVRGDSAAYFCASSSEYEQYFGPGTRLTVT.

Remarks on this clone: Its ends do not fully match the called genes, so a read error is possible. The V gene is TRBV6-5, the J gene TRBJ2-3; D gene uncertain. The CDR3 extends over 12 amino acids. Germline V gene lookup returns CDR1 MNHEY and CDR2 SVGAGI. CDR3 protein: CAGSHRADTQYF. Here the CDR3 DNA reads TGTGCCGGCAGTCACCGGGCAGATACGCAGTATTTT.

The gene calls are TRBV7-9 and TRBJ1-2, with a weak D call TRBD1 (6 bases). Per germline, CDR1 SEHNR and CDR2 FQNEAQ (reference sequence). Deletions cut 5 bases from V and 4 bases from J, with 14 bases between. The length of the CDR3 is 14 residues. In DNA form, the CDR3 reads TGTGCCAGCAGCCTTAAAGGACAGTTCTATGGCTACACCTTC. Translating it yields CASSLKGQFYGYTF.

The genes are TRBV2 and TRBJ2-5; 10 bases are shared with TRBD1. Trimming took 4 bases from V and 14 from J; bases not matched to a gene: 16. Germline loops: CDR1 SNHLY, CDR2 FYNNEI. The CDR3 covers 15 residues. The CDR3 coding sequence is TGTGCCAGCAGTGTAGACAGGGGGCGCCTTTTAACGGGTTACTTC. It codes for CASSVDRGRLLTGYF.

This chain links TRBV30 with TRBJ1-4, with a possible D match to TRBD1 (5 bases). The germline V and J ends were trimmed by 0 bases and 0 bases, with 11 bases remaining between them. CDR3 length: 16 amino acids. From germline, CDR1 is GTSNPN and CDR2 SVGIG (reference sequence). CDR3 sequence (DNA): TGTGCCTGGAGTGTATCAGGGCTTGCAACTAATGAAAAACTGTTTTTT. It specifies CAWSVSGLATNEKLFF. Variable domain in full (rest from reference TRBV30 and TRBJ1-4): SQTIHQWPATLVQPVGSPLSLECTVEGTSNPNLYWYRQAAGRGLQLLFYSVGIGQISSEVPQNLSASRPQDRQFILSSKKLLLSDSGFYLCAWSVSGLATNEKLFFGSGTQLSVL.

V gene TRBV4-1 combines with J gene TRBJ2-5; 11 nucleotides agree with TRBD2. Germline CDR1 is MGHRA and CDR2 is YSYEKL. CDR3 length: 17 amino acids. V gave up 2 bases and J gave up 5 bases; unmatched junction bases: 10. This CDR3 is CASSQRRVAGGVETQYF. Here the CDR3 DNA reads TGCGCCAGCAGCCAACGAAGGGTAGCGGGAGGGGTGGAGACCCAGTACTTC.